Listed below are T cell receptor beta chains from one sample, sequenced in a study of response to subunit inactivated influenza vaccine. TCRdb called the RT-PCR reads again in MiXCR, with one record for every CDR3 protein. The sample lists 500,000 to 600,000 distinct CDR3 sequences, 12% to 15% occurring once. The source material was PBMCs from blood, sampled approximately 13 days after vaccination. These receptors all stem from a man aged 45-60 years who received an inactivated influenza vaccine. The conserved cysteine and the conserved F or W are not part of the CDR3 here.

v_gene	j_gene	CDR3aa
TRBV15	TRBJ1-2	ATSRDHYGYT
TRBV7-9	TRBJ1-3	ASSYRNAGASGNTIY
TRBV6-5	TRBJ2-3	ASRLAGGMDTQY
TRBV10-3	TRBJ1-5	AISEGQEINQPQH
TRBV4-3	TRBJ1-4	ASSQVLRPRGGNEKLF
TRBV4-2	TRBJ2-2	ASRGLAGAVGELF
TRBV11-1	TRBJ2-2	ASSLPVGRERNTGELF
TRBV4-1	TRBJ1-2	ASSQVLLIGGNNYGYT
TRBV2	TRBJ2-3	ASRSGQTLTDTQY
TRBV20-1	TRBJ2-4	SASQGMSNIQY
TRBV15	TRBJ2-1	ATSRDSGRRRSEQF
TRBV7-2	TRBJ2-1	ASSLAGATGGIDEQF
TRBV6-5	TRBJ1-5	ASSYSEGSEPQH
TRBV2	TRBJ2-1	ASSELGIEQF
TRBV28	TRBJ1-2	ASRADGQGTYGYT
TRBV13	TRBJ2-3	ASSLKGSGGTDTQY
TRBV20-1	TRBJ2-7	SAIKPGLAGRQY